Listed below are T cell receptor beta chains from one sample, sequenced in a study of radiation and T cells in renal cell carcinoma. The repertoire was sequenced with immunoSEQ multiplex PCR; TCRdb's copy has only in-frame clones and lacks some. The profile shows over 120,000 clones, 75% to 90% of them singletons. This specimen was blood, taken from a patient whose treatment included radiotherapy and nephrectomy. The receptors were sampled from a woman aged 50 to 60 with renal cell carcinoma. CDR3s include the opening cysteine and the closing phenylalanine or tryptophan. D genes are given only for firm matches. Only part of the rows carry a size: once, few, many, or a class if the clone is expanded.

CASSLEQGEVYGYTF TGCGCCAGCAGCTTGGAACAGGGGGAGGTGTATGGCTACACCTTC - TRBV5-1 TRBD1 TRBJ1-2
CASSEQGPGYEQYF TGCGCCAGCAGTGAACAGGGACCAGGCTACGAGCAGTACTTC - TRBV10-1 - TRBJ2-7
CASSEGLAGSYEQYF TGTGCCAGCAGTGAAGGACTAGCGGGGAGTTACGAGCAGTACTTC - TRBV6-1 TRBD2 TRBJ2-7
CASSVGEGGQPQHF TGTGCCAGCAGCGTAGGGGAGGGAGGCCAGCCCCAGCATTTT - TRBV9 - TRBJ1-5
CASSQGDRERLYF TGTGCCAGCAGCCAAGGAGACAGGGAGAGATTGTACTTC - TRBV14 TRBD1 TRBJ2-4
CASSLGGTAYEQYF TGTGCCAGCAGTTTAGGAGGGACAGCTTACGAGCAGTACTTC - TRBV27 - TRBJ2-7
CASSPGSDTQYF TGCGCCAGCAGCCCCGGATCAGATACGCAGTATTTT few TRBV5-1 - TRBJ2-3
CASSLGRQGASPLHF TGTGCCAGCAGCTTAGGCCGTCAGGGGGCTTCACCCCTCCACTTT - TRBV7-6 TRBD1 TRBJ1-6
CASSLTGDRQSGEKLFF TGTGCCAGCAGCTTAACGGGGGACAGGCAGAGTGGTGAAAAACTGTTTTTT once TRBV7-3 TRBD1 TRBJ1-4
CASSAANEKLFF TGTGCCAGCAGTGCAGCTAATGAAAAACTGTTTTTT - TRBV27 - TRBJ1-4
CASSLLRGTNYGYTF TGCGCCAGCAGCTTGTTGCGGGGAACTAACTATGGCTACACCTTC - TRBV5-1 - TRBJ1-2
CASTNGETQYF TGTGCCAGCACGAACGGAGAGACCCAGTACTTC - TRBV6-5 - TRBJ2-5
CASSFRKGRSTDTQYF TGTGCCAGCAGCTTCCGCAAGGGGAGGAGCACAGATACGCAGTATTTT - TRBV7-2 - TRBJ2-3
CASSLPEAEQETQYF TGTGCCAGCAGTCTCCCGGAGGCAGAGCAAGAGACCCAGTACTTC - TRBV28 - TRBJ2-5
CAWSFGQGANGYTF TGTGCCTGGAGTTTCGGACAGGGGGCAAATGGCTACACCTTC - TRBV30 TRBD1 TRBJ1-2
CASRSDRESYEQYF TGTGCCAGCAGATCCGACAGGGAGTCCTACGAGCAGTACTTC - TRBV5-4 TRBD1 TRBJ2-7
CASSYSDRQNTKLFF TGTGCCAGCAGTTACTCGGATAGACAGAACACGAAACTGTTTTTT - TRBV6-5 - TRBJ1-4